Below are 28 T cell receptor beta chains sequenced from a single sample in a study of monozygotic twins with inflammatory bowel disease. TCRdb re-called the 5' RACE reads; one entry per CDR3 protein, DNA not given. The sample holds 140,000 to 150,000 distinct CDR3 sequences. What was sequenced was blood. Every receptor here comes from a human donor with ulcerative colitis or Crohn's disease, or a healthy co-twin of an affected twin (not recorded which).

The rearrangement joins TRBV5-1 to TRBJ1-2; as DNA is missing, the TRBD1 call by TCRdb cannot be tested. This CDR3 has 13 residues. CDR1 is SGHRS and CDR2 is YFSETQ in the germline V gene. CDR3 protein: CASSRGDGDGYTF. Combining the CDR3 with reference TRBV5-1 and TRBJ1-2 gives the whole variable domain KAGVTQTPRYLIKTRGQQVTLSCSPISGHRSVSWYQQTPGQGLQFLFEYFSETQRNKGNFPGRFSGRQFSNSRSEMNVSTLELGDSALYLCASSRGDGDGYTFGSGTRLTVV.

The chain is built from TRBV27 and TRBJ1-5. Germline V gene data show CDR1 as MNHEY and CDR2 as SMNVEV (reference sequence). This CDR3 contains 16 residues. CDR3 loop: CASSLTGNRGNQPQHF.

CDR3 sequence: CASRGTTSGYTF. V and J are TRBV10-1 and TRBJ1-2. This CDR3 region has 12 residues. The germline gives CDR1 WNHNN, CDR2 SYGVQD (reference sequence).

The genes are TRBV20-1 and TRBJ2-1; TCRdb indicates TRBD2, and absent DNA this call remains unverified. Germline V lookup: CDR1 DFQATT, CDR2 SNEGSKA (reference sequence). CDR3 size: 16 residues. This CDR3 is CSAMPGTSGIYNEQFF.

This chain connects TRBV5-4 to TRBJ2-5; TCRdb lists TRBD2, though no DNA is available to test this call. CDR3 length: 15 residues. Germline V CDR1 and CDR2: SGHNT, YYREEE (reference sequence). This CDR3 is CASSLPSGISETQYF.

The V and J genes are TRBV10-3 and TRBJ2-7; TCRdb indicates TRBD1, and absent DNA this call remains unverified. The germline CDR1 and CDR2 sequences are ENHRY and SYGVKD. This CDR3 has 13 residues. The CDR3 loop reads CAIRYTDSNEQYF.

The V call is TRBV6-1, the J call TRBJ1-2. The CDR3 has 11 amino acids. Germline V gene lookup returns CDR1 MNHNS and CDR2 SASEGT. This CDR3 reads CASSEILGYTF.

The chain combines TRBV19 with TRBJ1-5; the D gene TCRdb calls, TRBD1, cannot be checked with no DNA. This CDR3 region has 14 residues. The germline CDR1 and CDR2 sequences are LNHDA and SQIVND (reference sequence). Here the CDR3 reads CASSGTGRDQPQHF. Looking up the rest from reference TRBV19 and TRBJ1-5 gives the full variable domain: DGGITQSPKYLFRKEGQNVTLSCEQNLNHDAMYWYRQDPGQGLRLIYYSQIVNDFQKGDIAEGYSVSREKKESFPLTVTSAQKNPTAFYLCASSGTGRDQPQHFGDGTRLSIL.

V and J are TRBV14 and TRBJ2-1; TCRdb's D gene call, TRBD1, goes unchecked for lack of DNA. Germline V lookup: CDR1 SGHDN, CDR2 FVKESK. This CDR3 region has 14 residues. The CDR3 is CASSLPGRRFGQFF.

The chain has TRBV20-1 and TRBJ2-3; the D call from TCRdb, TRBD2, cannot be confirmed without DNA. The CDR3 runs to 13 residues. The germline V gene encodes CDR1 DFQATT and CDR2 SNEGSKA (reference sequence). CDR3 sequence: CSARTSPGDTQYF.

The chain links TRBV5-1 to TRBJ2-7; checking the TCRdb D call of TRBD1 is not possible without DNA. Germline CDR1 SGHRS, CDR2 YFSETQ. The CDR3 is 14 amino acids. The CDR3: CASSSTSGSEEQYF.

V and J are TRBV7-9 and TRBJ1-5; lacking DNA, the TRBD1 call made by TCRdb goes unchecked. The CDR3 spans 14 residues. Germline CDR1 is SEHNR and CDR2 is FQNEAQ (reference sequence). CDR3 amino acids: CASSLGQGHQPQHF. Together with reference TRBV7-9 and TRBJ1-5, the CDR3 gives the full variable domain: DTGVSQNPRHKITKRGQNVTFRCDPISEHNRLYWYRQTLGQGPEFLTYFQNEAQLEKSRLLSDRFSAERPKGSFSTLEIQRTEQGDSAMYLCASSLGQGHQPQHFGDGTRLSIL.

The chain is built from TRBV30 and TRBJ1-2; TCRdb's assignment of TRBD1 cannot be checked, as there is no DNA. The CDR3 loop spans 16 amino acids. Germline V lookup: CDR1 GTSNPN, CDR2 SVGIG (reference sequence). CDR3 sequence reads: CAWSVLAPAGTYGYTF.

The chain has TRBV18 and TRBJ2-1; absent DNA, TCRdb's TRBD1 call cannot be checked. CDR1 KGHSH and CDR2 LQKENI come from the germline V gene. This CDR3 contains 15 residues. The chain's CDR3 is CASGPGPPPGNEQFF. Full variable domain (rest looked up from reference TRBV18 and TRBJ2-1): NAGVMQNPRHLVRRRGQEARLRCSPMKGHSHVYWYRQLPEEGLKFMVYLQKENIIDESGMPKERFSAEFPKEGPSILRIQQVVRGDSAAYFCASGPGPPPGNEQFFGPGTRLTVL.

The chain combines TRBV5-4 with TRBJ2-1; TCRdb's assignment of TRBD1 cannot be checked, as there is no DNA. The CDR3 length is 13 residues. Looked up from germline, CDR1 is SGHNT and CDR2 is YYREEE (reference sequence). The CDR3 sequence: CASSSTQGNEQFF. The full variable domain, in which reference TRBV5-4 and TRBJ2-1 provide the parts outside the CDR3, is ETGVTQSPTHLIKTRGQQVTLRCSSQSGHNTVSWYQQALGQGPQFIFQYYREEENGRGNFPPRFSGLQFPNYSSELNVNALELDDSALYLCASSSTQGNEQFFGPGTRLTVL.

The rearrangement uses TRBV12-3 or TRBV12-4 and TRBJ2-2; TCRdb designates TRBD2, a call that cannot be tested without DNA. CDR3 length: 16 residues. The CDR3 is CASSFVTSGNTGELFF.

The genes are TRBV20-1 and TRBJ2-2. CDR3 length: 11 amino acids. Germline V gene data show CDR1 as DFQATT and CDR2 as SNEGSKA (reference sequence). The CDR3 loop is CSAVNTGELFF.

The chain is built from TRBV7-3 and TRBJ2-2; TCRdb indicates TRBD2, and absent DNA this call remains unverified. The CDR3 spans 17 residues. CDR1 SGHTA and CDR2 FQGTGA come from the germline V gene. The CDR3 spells CASSPVRLAVDTGELFF.

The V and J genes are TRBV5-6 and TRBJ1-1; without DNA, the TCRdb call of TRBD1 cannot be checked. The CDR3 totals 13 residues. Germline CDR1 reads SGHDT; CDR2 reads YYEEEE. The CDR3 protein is CASSLGQGGLTFF.

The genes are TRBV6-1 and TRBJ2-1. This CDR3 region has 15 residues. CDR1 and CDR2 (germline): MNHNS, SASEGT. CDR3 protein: CASRVESSSYNEQFF.

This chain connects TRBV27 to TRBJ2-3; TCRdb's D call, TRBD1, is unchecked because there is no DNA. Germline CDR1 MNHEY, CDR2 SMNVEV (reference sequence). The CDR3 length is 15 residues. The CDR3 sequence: CASSLLGQATDTQYF.

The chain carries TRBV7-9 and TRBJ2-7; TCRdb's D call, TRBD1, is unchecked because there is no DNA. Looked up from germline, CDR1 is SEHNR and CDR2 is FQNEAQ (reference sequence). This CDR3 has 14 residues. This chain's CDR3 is CASNPDRFGNEQYF.

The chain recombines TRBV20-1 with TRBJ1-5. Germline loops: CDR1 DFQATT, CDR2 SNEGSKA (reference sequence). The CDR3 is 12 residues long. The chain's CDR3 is CSAGTHNQPQHF.

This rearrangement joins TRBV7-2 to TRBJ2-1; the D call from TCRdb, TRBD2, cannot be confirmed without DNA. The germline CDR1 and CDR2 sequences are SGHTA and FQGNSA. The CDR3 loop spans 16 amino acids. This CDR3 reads CASSLQLGLSYNEQFF.

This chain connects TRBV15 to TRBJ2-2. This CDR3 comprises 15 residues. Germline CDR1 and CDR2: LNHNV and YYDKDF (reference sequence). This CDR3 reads CATSRDPLNTGELFF. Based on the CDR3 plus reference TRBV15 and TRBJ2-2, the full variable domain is DAMVIQNPRYQVTQFGKPVTLSCSQTLNHNVMYWYQQKSSQAPKLLFHYYDKDFNNEADTPDNFQSRRPNTSFCFLDIRSPGLGDTAMYLCATSRDPLNTGELFFGEGSRLTVL.

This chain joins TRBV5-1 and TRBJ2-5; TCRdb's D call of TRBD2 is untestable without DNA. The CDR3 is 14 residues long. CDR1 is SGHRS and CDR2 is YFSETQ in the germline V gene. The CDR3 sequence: CASSPQGGEETQYF. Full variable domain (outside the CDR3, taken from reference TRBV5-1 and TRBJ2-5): KAGVTQTPRYLIKTRGQQVTLSCSPISGHRSVSWYQQTPGQGLQFLFEYFSETQRNKGNFPGRFSGRQFSNSRSEMNVSTLELGDSALYLCASSPQGGEETQYFGPGTRLLVL.

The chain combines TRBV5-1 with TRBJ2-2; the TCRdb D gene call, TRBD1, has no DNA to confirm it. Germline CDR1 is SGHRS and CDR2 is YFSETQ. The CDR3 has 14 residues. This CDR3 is CASSFGQEMGELFF.

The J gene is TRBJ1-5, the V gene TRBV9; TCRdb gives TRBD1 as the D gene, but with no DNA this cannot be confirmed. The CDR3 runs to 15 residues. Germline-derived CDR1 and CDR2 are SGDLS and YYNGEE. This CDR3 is CASSAGQGLGQPQHF.